This T cell receptor (beta chain) was captured in a study of neoadjuvant anti-PD-1 for oral cavity cancer. Study at large: Nivolumab at 3 mg/kg was mostly given biweekly, three to four doses, pre-surgery.

For this clone: Its antigen is unknown.

The CDR3 length is 14 residues. V trimming: 8 bases; J trimming: 5 bases; junction bases outside the gene matches: 6. Germline loops: CDR1 LNHDA, CDR2 SQIVND (reference sequence). Blood libraries mostly used around 500 ng genomic DNA, six replicates each. The method was immunoSEQ multiplex PCR; TCRdb's version includes in-frame clones alone and lacks a portion of them. The sample consists of about 68,000 clones, around 83% of them appearing once. The study, taken as a whole, reports: After neoadjuvant nivolumab, PBMC T cell clonality was significantly higher in non-responders than responders. Pretreatment Treg/Th17 ratio correlated inversely with post-treatment tumor clonality.

Stated time point: after neoadjuvant nivolumab, at surgical resection. The sequences come from PBMCs, collected after nivolumab (anti-PD-1) treatment. This TCR came from a person between 40 and 79 years old with oral cavity squamous cell carcinoma. The rearrangement uses TRBV19 and TRBJ1-5, with 10 bases matching TRBD1. DNA for the CDR3: TGTGCCAGTCGGACAGGGGGAATTGATCAGCCCCAGCATTTT. Its translation: CASRTGGIDQPQHF.